This paragraph reports one TCR beta chain. This sample stems from a study of blood T cell repertoires in COVID-19. Overall study context: From T cells, B-cell-depleted T cells, or PBMCs came the material, which was cDNA or gDNA.

As handled by the study authors: Nucleated cell counts were estimated from reference gene primer amplification. The table came from immunoSEQ multiplex PCR; TCRdb's copy has only in-frame clones and leaves some out. Clone size and the V and J calls come from that table; the DNA yielded D and trimming. This sample has some 200,000 clones, with approximately 79% found just once. This receptor was taken from a woman between 65 and 79 years old with acute or convalescent COVID-19. The source material was peripheral blood.

The CDR3 region has the DNA TGTGCCAGCAGCCTTCAGGGGGCTAACTATGGCTACACCTTC. Its translation: CASSLQGANYGYTF. The V and J genes are TRBV3-1 (or the pseudogene TRBV3-2) and TRBJ1-2, with 7 positions matching TRBD1. Germline V lookup: CDR1 LGHDT, CDR2 YNNKEL (reference sequence). Unmatched junction bases numbered 2, after V lost 4 bases and J lost 0 bases. The CDR3 has 14 amino acids.